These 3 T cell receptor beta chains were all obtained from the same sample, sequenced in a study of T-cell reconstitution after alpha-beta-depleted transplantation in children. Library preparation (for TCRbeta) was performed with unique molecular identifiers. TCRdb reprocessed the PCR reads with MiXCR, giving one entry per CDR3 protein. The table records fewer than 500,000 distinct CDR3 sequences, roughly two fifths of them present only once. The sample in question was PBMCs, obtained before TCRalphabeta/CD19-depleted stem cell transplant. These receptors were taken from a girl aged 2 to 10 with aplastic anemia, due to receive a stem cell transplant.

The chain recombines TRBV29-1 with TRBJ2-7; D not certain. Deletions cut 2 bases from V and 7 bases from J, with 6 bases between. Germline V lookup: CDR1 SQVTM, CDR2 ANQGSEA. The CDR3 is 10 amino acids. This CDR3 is CSVELVEQYF. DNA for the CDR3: TGCAGCGTTGAATTGGTGGAGCAGTACTTC.

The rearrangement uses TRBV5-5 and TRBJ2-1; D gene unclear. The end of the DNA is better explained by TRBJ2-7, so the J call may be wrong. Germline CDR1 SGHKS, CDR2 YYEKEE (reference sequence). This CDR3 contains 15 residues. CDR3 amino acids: CASSPASRIAYEQYV. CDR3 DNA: TGTGCCAGCAGCCCTGCCTCCCGGATAGCCTACGAGCAGTACGTC.

In DNA, the CDR3 is TGCAGTGCTAGAGCGACAGGGTTATCCGGGGAGCTGTTTTTT. Residues: CSARATGLSGELFF. This chain uses TRBV20-1 with TRBJ2-2; TRBD1 aligns across 7 bases. The V gene end was trimmed by 1 base and the J gene end by 6 bases; junction bases not matched to a gene: 5. This CDR3 has 14 residues. The germline gives CDR1 DFQATT, CDR2 SNEGSKA (reference sequence).